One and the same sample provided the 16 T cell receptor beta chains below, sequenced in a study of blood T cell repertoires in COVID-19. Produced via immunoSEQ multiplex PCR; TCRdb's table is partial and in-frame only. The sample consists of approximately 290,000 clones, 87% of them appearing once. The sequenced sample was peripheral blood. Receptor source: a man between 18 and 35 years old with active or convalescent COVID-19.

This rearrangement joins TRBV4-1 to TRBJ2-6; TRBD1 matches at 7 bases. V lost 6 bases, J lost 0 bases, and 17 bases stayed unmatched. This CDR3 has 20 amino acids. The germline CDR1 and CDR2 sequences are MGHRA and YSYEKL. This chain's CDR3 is CASRQPGLGQAHSGANVLTF. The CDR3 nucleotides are TGCGCCAGCAGGCAACCAGGGCTTGGACAGGCGCACTCTGGGGCCAACGTCCTGACTTTC.

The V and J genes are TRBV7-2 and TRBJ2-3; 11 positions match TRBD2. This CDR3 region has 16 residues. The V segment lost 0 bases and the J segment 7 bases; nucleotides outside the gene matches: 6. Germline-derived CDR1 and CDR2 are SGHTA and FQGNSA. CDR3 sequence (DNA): TGTGCCAGCAGCTTAGCGGCTAGCGGGGGGACCAATACGCAGTATTTT. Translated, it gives CASSLAASGGTNTQYF.

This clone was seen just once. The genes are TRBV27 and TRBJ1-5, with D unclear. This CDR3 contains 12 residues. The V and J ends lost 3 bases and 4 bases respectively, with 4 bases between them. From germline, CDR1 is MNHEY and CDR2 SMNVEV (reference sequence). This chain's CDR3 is CASSFHNQPQHF. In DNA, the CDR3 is TGTGCCAGCAGTTTTCATAATCAGCCCCAGCATTTT.

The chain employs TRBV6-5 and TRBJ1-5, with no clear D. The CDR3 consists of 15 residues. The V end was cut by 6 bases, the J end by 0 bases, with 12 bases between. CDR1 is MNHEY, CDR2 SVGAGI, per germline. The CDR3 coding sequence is TGTGCCAGCAGATCAGGAATTTATAGCAATCAGCCCCAGCATTTT. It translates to CASRSGIYSNQPQHF.

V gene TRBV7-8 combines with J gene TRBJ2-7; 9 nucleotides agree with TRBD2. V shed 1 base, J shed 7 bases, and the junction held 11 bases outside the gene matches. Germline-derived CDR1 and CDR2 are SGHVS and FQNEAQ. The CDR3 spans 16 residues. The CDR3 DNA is TGTGCCAGCAGCTTAGTCGTCGGCGGGGGGGCCGGGGAGCAGTACTTC. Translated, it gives CASSLVVGGGAGEQYF.

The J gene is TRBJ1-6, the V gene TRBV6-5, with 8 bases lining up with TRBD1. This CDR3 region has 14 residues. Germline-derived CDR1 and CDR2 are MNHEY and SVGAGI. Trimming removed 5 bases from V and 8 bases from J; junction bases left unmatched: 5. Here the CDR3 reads CASSPGQDYSPLHF. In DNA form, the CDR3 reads TGTGCCAGCAGTCCGGGACAGGATTATTCACCCCTCCACTTT.

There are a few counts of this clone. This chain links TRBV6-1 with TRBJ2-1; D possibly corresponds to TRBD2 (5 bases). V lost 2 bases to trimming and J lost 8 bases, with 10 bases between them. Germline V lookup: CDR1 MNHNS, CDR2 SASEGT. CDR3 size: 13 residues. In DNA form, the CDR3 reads TGTGCCAGCAGTGAACTTTTGGAGGATGAGCAGTTCTTC. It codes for CASSELLEDEQFF.

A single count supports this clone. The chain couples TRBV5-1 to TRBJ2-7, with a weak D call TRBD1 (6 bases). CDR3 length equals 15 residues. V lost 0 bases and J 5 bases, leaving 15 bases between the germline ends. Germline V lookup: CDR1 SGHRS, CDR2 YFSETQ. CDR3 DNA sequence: TGCGCCAGCAGCTTGGTGGCAGGGGAGTGGAACGAGCAGTACTTC. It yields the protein CASSLVAGEWNEQYF.

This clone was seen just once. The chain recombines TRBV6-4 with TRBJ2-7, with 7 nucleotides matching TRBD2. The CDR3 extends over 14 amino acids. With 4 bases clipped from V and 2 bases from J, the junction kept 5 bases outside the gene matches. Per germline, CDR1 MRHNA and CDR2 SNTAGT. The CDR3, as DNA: TGTGCCAGCAGTGTCCAGCGGGGACCCTACGAGCAGTACTTC. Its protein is CASSVQRGPYEQYF.

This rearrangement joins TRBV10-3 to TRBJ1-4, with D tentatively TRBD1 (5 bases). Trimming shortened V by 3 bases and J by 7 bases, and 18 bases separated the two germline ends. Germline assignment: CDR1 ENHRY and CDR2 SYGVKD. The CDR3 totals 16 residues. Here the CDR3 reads CAISDFGFMTAEKLFF. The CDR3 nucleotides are TGTGCCATCAGTGATTTCGGATTTATGACAGCTGAAAAACTGTTTTTT.

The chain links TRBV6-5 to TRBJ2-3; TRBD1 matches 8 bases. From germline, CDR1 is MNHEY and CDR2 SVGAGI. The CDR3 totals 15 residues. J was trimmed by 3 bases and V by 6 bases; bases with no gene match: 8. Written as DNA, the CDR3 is TGTGCCAGCAGCAGAGGGCAGGGGGCAACAGATACGCAGTATTTT. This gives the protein CASSRGQGATDTQYF.

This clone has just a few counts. The CDR3 region has the DNA TGCGCCAGCAGCTTGGGAGCAGGGTACGAGCAGTACTTC. Protein sequence: CASSLGAGYEQYF. This rearrangement joins TRBV5-1 to TRBJ2-7, with D possibly TRBD1 on 5 matching bases. Germline V lookup: CDR1 SGHRS, CDR2 YFSETQ. The CDR3 is made up of 13 amino acids. The ends were cut back, 0 bases at V and 4 bases at J, with 8 bases in the middle.

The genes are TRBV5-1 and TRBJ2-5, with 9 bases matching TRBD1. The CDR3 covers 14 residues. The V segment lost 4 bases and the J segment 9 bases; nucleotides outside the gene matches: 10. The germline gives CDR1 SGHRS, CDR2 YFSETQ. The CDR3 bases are TGCGCCAGCAGCGCGACAGGGGGAGTCAAGGCCCAGTACTTC. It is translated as CASSATGGVKAQYF.

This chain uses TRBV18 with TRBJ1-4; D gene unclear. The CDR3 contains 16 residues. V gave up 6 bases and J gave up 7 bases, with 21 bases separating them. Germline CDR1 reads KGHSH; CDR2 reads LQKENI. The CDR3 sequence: CASSPGVGEVGEKLFF. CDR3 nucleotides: TGTGCCAGCTCCCCAGGTGTCGGGGAGGTTGGTGAAAAACTGTTTTTT.

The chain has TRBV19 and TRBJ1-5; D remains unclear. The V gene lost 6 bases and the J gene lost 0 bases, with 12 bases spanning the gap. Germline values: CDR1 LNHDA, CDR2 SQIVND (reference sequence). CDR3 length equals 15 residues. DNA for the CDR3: TGTGCCAGTAGCGAAGGAGGGCTTAGCAATCAGCCCCAGCATTTT. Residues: CASSEGGLSNQPQHF.

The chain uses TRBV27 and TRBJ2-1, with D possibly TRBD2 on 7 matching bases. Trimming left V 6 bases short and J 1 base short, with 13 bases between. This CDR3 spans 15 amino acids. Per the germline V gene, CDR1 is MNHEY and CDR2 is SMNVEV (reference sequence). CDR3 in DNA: TGTGCCAGCAGCCGGGGGGCTTCGTCCTACAATGAGCAGTTCTTC. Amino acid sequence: CASSRGASSYNEQFF.